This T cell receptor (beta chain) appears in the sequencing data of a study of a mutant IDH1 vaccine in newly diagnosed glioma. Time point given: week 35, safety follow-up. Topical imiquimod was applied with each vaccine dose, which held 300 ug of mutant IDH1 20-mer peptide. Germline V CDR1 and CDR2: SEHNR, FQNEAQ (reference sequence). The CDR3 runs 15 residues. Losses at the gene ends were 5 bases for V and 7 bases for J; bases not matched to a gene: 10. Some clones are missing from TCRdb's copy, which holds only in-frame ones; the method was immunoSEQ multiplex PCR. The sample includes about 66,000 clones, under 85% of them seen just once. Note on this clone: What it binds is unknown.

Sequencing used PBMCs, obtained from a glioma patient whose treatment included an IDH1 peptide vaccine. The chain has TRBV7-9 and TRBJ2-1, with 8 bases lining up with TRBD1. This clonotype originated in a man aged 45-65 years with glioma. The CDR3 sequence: CASSLDPGGLNEQFF. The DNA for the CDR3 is TGTGCCAGCAGCCTCGATCCAGGGGGCCTGAATGAGCAGTTCTTC.